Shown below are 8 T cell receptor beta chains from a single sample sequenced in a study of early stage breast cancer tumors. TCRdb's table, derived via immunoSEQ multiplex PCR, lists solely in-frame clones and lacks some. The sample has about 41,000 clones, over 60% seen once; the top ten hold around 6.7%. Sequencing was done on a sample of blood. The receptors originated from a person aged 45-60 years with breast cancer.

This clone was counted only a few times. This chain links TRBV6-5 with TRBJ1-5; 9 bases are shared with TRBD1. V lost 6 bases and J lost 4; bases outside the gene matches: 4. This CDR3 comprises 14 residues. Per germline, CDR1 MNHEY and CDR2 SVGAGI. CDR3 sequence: CASRTQGANQPQHF. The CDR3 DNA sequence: TGTGCCAGCAGGACACAGGGGGCGAATCAGCCCCAGCATTTT.

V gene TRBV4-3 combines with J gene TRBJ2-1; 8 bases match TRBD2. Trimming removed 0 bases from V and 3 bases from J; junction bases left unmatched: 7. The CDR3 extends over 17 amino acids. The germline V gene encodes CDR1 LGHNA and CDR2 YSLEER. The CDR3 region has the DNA TGCGCCAGCAGCCAAGATCCAGCGGGGGAGATCTACAATGAGCAGTTCTTC. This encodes CASSQDPAGEIYNEQFF.

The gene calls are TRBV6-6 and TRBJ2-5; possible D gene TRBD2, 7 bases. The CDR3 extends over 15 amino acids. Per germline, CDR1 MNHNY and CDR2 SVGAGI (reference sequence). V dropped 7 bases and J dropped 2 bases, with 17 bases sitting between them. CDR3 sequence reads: CASTLGAGEQETQYF. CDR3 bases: TGTGCCAGCACCCTGGGGGCGGGGGAACAAGAGACCCAGTACTTC.

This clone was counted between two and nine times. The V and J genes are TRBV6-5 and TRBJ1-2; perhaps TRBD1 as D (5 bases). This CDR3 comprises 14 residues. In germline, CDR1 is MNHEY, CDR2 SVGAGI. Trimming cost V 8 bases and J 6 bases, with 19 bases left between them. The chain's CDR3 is CASRTGGNRHGYTF. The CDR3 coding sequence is TGTGCCAGCCGTACCGGGGGTAATAGGCATGGCTACACCTTC.

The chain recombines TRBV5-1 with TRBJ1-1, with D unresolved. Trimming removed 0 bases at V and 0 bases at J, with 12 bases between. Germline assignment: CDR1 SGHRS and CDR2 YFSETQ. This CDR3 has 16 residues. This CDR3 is CASSLGSGRVNTEAFF. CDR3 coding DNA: TGCGCCAGCAGCTTGGGTAGTGGGCGGGTGAACACTGAAGCTTTCTTT.

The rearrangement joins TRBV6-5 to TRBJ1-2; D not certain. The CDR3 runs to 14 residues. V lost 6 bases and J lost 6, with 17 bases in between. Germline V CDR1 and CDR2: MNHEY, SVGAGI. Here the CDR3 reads CASSLAPDGNGYTF. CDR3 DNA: TGTGCCAGCAGCTTAGCCCCCGACGGAAATGGCTACACCTTC.

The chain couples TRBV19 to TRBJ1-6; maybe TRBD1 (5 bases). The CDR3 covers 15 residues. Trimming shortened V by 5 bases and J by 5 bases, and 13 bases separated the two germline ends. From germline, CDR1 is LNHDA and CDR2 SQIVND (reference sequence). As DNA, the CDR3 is TGTGCCAGTAGTGCGGTGCAGGGTAATAATTCACCCCTCCACTTT. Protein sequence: CASSAVQGNNSPLHF.

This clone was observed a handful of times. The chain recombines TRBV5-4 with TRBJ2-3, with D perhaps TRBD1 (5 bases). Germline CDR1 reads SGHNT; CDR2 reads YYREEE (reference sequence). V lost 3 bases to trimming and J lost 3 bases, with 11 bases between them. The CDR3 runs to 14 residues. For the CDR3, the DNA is TGTGCCAGCAGCTCAAAGGGGTCTACAGATACGCAGTATTTT. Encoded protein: CASSSKGSTDTQYF.